These 27 T cell receptor beta chains share one sample of origin, sequenced in a study of patients and donors after allogeneic stem cell transplantation (TCRdb year 2020). Receptors were amplified or captured by RT-PCR. Sequencing was performed on a NextSeq 550. Clones were called with MiXCR by TCRdb after fastp trimmed the public reads at Q25, and only in-frame beta chains were retained. Each CDR3 protein gets just one entry, which takes the most common genes and DNA from the rows behind it. The sample has around 2,500 distinct CDR3 sequences on record, 7.9% of them singletons. The ten largest account for 28% of the sample. Source material: blood, either unsorted or a sorted T cell fraction (not recorded which). Every receptor here comes from a human donor who was either an allogeneic HSCT recipient or a stem cell or donor lymphocyte infusion donor (not recorded which). It is not recorded whose cells these are; they may come from a transplant donor.

This clonotype is medium-sized by share. J is TRBJ1-1 and V is TRBV9; D call uncertain. The V gene lost 1 base and the J gene lost 1 base, with 5 bases spanning the gap. Germline CDR1 SGDLS, CDR2 YYNGEE. The CDR3 extends over 13 amino acids. The CDR3 nucleotides read TGTGCCAGCAGCGTAAGTGGGAACACTGAAGCTTTCTTT. Encoded protein: CASSVSGNTEAFF.

By share of the sample, this clonotype is medium-sized. The V call is TRBV5-1, the J call TRBJ2-3; D unresolved. The germline V gene has CDR1 SGHRS and CDR2 YFSETQ. CDR3 length: 15 residues. The ends were cut back, 0 bases at V and 6 bases at J, with 14 bases in the middle. The CDR3 loop is CASSLASISEDTQYF. The CDR3 bases are TGCGCCAGCAGCTTGGCTTCGATATCAGAGGATACGCAGTATTTT.

By proportion, this clonotype is medium-sized. This chain joins TRBV5-6 and TRBJ2-3; D unclear. Germline CDR1 SGHDT, CDR2 YYEEEE. V was clipped by 1 base and J by 0 bases, with 6 bases between them. The CDR3 is 14 amino acids. The CDR3 DNA reads as TGTGCCAGCAGCTTGCTAGATAGCACAGATACGCAGTATTTT. Its protein is CASSLLDSTDTQYF.

The chain couples TRBV7-2 to TRBJ2-1, with D perhaps matching TRBD1 (5 bases). The CDR3 totals 15 residues. Trimming stripped 4 bases from V and 8 bases from J, with 18 bases between. The germline V gene encodes CDR1 SGHTA and CDR2 FQGNSA. CDR3 residues: CASSSFAQDSHEQFF. The CDR3 DNA reads TGTGCCAGCAGCTCATTCGCGCAAGACAGCCATGAGCAGTTCTTC.

This clonotype ranks as medium-sized. The rearrangement links TRBV19 to TRBJ2-2; 7 bases line up with TRBD1. This CDR3 is 15 amino acids long. V shed 6 bases and J 0 bases; nucleotides not matched to a gene: 4. Germline CDR1 is LNHDA and CDR2 is SQIVND (reference sequence). CDR3 loop: CASSDRDPNTGELFF. In nucleotides, the CDR3 is TGTGCCAGTAGCGACAGGGACCCGAACACCGGGGAGCTGTTTTTT.

This clonotype has more than one count but fewer than ten. The rearrangement links TRBV6-5 to TRBJ2-7; D gene uncertain. V dropped 0 bases and J dropped 2 bases, with 5 bases sitting between them. The CDR3 consists of 13 residues. CDR1 and CDR2 (germline): MNHEY, SVGAGI. The CDR3 sequence: CASSYSEAYEQYF. DNA for the CDR3: TGTGCCAGCAGTTACTCCGAGGCCTACGAGCAGTACTTC.

This clonotype was picked up a small number of times. The V call is TRBV18, the J call TRBJ2-1; D is uncertain. The CDR3 totals 15 residues. Germline V gene data show CDR1 as KGHSH and CDR2 as LQKENI. Trimming left V 3 bases short and J 5 bases short, with 14 bases between. Written as DNA, the CDR3 is TGTGCCAGCTCACCGGCCCTAAGTACTAACAATGAGCAGTTCTTC. It codes for CASSPALSTNNEQFF.

This clonotype was picked up a small number of times. The J gene is TRBJ2-3, the V gene TRBV7-3; the match to TRBD2 covers 13 bases. Germline V gives CDR1 SGHTA, CDR2 FQGTGA. CDR3 size: 16 residues. Unmatched junction bases numbered 6, after V lost 5 bases and J lost 4 bases. CDR3 loop: CASSPRTSGSADTQYF. In DNA, the CDR3 is TGTGCCAGCAGCCCGCGGACTAGCGGGAGCGCAGATACGCAGTATTTT.

The sample holds a few counts of this clonotype. This chain connects TRBV5-1 to TRBJ2-3; 9 bases are a match to TRBD1. With V trimmed by 4 bases and J by 2 bases, 8 bases remained unmatched. The length of the CDR3 is 16 residues. Per the germline V gene, CDR1 is SGHRS and CDR2 is YFSETQ. This CDR3 reads CASSQGQGTITDTQYF. The CDR3 DNA is TGCGCCAGCAGCCAAGGACAGGGGACCATCACAGATACGCAGTATTTT.

In its sample, this clonotype ranks as medium-sized. The chain uses TRBV10-3 and TRBJ2-5; D may be TRBD1 (6 bases). There are 14 residues in the CDR3. The V gene lost 2 bases and the J gene lost 2 bases, with 9 bases spanning the gap. The germline V gene has CDR1 ENHRY and CDR2 SYGVKD. The CDR3 DNA is TGTGCCATCAGTGAGGGAACAGGGCAAGAGACCCAGTACTTC. Amino acids: CAISEGTGQETQYF.

This clonotype is labeled large (0.1 to 1%). The chain employs TRBV11-2 and TRBJ2-5; 9 nucleotides line up with TRBD2. The CDR3 spans 15 residues. Trimming at V came to 6 bases and at J to 1 base, leaving 6 bases not matched to a gene. Germline V lookup: CDR1 SGHAT, CDR2 FQNNGV. The CDR3 nucleotides are TGTGCCAGCAGTTATAGCGGGAGCGGCCAAGAGACCCAGTACTTC. Its translation is CASSYSGSGQETQYF.

By sample fraction, this clonotype is medium-sized. The chain links TRBV7-2 to TRBJ2-1, with D unresolved. The CDR3 sequence is 15 residues long. Trimming cost V 2 bases and J 1 base, with 9 bases left between them. In germline, CDR1 is SGHTA, CDR2 FQGNSA. CDR3 sequence reads: CASSLYSSSYNEQFF. For the CDR3, the DNA is TGTGCCAGCAGCTTATATAGCTCATCCTACAATGAGCAGTTCTTC.

V and J are TRBV24-1 and TRBJ1-2; TRBD1 matches 10 bases. The germline gives CDR1 KGHDR, CDR2 SFDVKD. With 3 bases clipped from V and 11 bases from J, the junction kept 8 bases outside the gene matches. The CDR3 totals 14 residues. The CDR3 spells CATSDTGQGVSYTF. The CDR3 DNA reads TGTGCCACCAGTGATACAGGACAGGGGGTCAGTTACACCTTC.

This clonotype was seen more than once but under ten times. The chain couples TRBV20-1 to TRBJ2-3; 12 nucleotides agree with TRBD2. The ends lost 3 bases at V and 2 bases at J; junction bases unmatched: 6. The CDR3 spans 16 residues. CDR1 and CDR2 from the germline V gene are DFQATT and SNEGSKA (reference sequence). Here the CDR3 DNA reads TGCAGTGCTAGCCCTAGACTAGCGGGAGTCACAGATACGCAGTATTTT. This sequence encodes CSASPRLAGVTDTQYF.

Sample share makes this clonotype medium-sized. The CDR3 here is CATSDLGLAGPDEQFF. The CDR3 DNA reads as TGTGCCACCAGTGATTTGGGGCTAGCTGGTCCGGATGAGCAGTTCTTC. This chain uses TRBV24-1 with TRBJ2-1; a weak D match, TRBD2 (5 bases). Trimming cost V 0 bases and J 8 bases, with 16 bases left between them. From germline, CDR1 is KGHDR and CDR2 SFDVKD. The CDR3 spans 16 residues.

This clonotype is labeled medium-sized. The V and J genes are TRBV6-5 and TRBJ2-7; D is ambiguous. Germline loops: CDR1 MNHEY, CDR2 SVGAGI. The germline V and J ends were trimmed by 3 bases and 2 bases, with 11 bases remaining between them. The CDR3 has 14 residues. The CDR3 region has the DNA TGTGCCAGCAGTTATACAGAGACTCCCTACGAGCAGTACTTC. Protein sequence: CASSYTETPYEQYF.

In its sample, this clonotype ranks as medium-sized. The chain combines TRBV29-1 with TRBJ2-7; perhaps TRBD2 as D (5 bases). V gave up 8 bases and J gave up 1 base, with 12 bases separating them. The germline V gene has CDR1 SQVTM and CDR2 ANQGSEA. This CDR3 is built from 12 residues. In DNA, the CDR3 is TGCAGCACTACCAGCGGTTCCTACGAGCAGTACTTC. It specifies CSTTSGSYEQYF.

The V gene is TRBV10-2, the J gene TRBJ2-1; D may be TRBD2 (5 bases). The CDR3 has 14 amino acids. The germline gives CDR1 WSHSY, CDR2 SAAADI. The V end lost 2 bases, the J end lost 9 bases, and 14 bases lay between the germline ends. The CDR3 DNA sequence: TGCGCCAGCAGTGAGGTAGCGATGTATACTGAGCAGTTCTTC. Translated, it gives CASSEVAMYTEQFF.

This clonotype rates as medium-sized. The genes are TRBV6-2 or TRBV6-3 and TRBJ2-7, with D hard to call. Germline V gene sequence: CDR1 MNHEY, CDR2 SVGEGT. The ends were cut back, 4 bases at V and 0 bases at J, with 4 bases in the middle. This CDR3 comprises 12 residues. This CDR3 is CASSSSSYEQYF. The CDR3 region has the DNA TGTGCCAGCAGTTCCAGCTCCTACGAGCAGTACTTC.

This clonotype has a handful of counts. At one of its ends the junction is not consistent with the germline gene, which may arise from a read error. The gene calls are TRBV5-5 and TRBJ1-6; D ambiguous. Looked up from germline, CDR1 is SGHKS and CDR2 is YYEKEE (reference sequence). CDR3 length equals 13 residues. The CDR3 coding sequence is TGTGCCAGCAGCTTGAAGGTTGCCTCACGGGTATACTTT. It translates to CASSLKVASRVYF.

The chain combines TRBV6-6 with TRBJ2-5, with D tentatively TRBD1 or TRBD2 (5 bases each). The CDR3 loop spans 15 amino acids. V lost 0 bases, J lost 5 bases, and 13 bases lay in between. Germline V gene sequence: CDR1 MNHNY, CDR2 SVGAGI (reference sequence). The CDR3 region is CASSYSTQGVETQYF. CDR3 bases: TGTGCCAGCAGTTACTCGACCCAGGGAGTGGAGACCCAGTACTTC.

This clonotype is deemed medium-sized. The chain uses TRBV6-5 and TRBJ2-5; TRBD1 might be the D (6 bases). CDR1 and CDR2 from the germline V gene are MNHEY and SVGAGI. Trimming pared 6 bases from V and 4 bases from J, leaving 9 bases between. This CDR3 spans 12 amino acids. The CDR3 nucleotides read TGTGCCAGCAGGAACAGGGTAGAGACCCAGTACTTC. It specifies CASRNRVETQYF.

The table lists this clonotype with a few counts. This chain uses TRBV20-1 with TRBJ2-7; perhaps TRBD1 as D (5 bases). V was shortened by 0 bases and J by 0 bases, with 12 bases between the two germline ends. The CDR3 has 15 amino acids. The germline V gene has CDR1 DFQATT and CDR2 SNEGSKA (reference sequence). The CDR3 coding sequence is TGCAGTGCTAGAGACGCCGGGCAGGGCTCCTACGAGCAGTACTTC. The encoded protein is CSARDAGQGSYEQYF.

The chain combines TRBV25-1 with TRBJ2-7; no clear D. Germline V gene sequence: CDR1 MGHDK, CDR2 SYGVNS. The CDR3 sequence is 11 residues long. V was pared by 5 bases and J by 4 bases, with 6 bases between. The CDR3 is CASSPRYEQYF. DNA for the CDR3: TGTGCCAGCAGTCCGCGTTACGAGCAGTACTTC.

A few counts support this clonotype. The V call is TRBV29-1, the J call TRBJ2-3; no definite D call. This CDR3 is 11 amino acids long. Per the germline V gene, CDR1 is SQVTM and CDR2 is ANQGSEA. V gave up 7 bases and J gave up 4 bases, with 9 bases separating them. CDR3 sequence: CSATSSDTQYF. CDR3 bases: TGCAGCGCAACTTCTTCAGATACGCAGTATTTT.

The rearrangement links TRBV19 to TRBJ2-7; D unclear. With 3 bases removed from V and 3 bases from J, the gap between germline ends came to 9 bases. This CDR3 region has 13 residues. The V gene's germline CDR1 is LNHDA and CDR2 SQIVND (reference sequence). CDR3 region: CASSIRRGYEQYF. CDR3 sequence (DNA): TGTGCCAGTAGTATTCGGAGAGGCTACGAGCAGTACTTC.

Relative to its sample, this clonotype is medium-sized (0.01 to 0.1%). This chain connects TRBV18 to TRBJ1-3; D not certain. V shed 3 bases and J shed 3 bases, with 12 bases lying between them. CDR1 and CDR2 (germline): KGHSH, LQKENI. CDR3 length: 15 amino acids. CDR3 region: CASSPATGFGNTIYF. DNA for the CDR3: TGTGCCAGCTCACCCGCTACGGGGTTTGGAAACACCATATATTTT.